One sample yielded the 12 T cell receptor beta chains listed below, sequenced in a study of beta chain features in type 1 diabetes (dated by TCRdb to the late 2010s). Libraries were built with the immunoSEQ multiplex PCR assay. The entire isolated RNA was reverse transcribed using the High Capacity cDNA Reverse Transcription Kit, and thus expressed TCRB transcripts were sequenced. Here the immuneACCESS table is served through TCRdb, limited to in-frame sequences with V and J called. Missing clones are a known gap in these copies; in checked studies unresolved V genes cover under half, and the rest lacks a known reason. This sample is represented by 450,000 or so clones; 11% of them were singletons. The ten biggest clones cover about 0.045% of the sample. Sequenced: naive CD4+ T cells from blood. What this sample's cell subset or site label stands for: true naive CD4+ T cells. Receptors were obtained from a woman younger than 30 in good health.

A few counts support this clone. The J gene is TRBJ2-2, the V gene TRBV5-4; D is unresolved. The germline gives CDR1 SGHNT, CDR2 YYREEE (reference sequence). The CDR3 covers 13 residues. The V and J ends lost 0 bases and 6 bases respectively, with 6 bases between them. The CDR3 bases are TGTGCCAGCAGCTTGGACGGGTCCGGGGAGCTGTTTTTT. Amino acid sequence: CASSLDGSGELFF.

Only a few counts were recorded for this clone. The chain carries TRBV7-9 and TRBJ2-2, with D uncertain. The length of the CDR3 is 15 residues. The germline CDR1 and CDR2 sequences are SEHNR and FQNEAQ (reference sequence). The V end was cut by 5 bases, the J end by 0 bases, with 10 bases between. The CDR3 loop reads CASSGPRANTGELFF. For the CDR3, the DNA is TGTGCCAGCAGCGGGCCAAGGGCGAACACCGGGGAGCTGTTTTTT.

This clone was recorded once. This CDR3 reads CASSLNRDEQYF. The CDR3, as DNA: TGTGCCAGCAGCTTAAATAGGGACGAGCAGTACTTC. This chain uses TRBV7-3 with TRBJ2-7; D remains ambiguous. This CDR3 is built from 12 residues. V was shortened by 1 base and J by 5 bases, with 6 bases between the two germline ends. CDR1 and CDR2 (germline): SGHTA, FQGTGA.

This clone occurred a few times. The chain recombines TRBV29-1 with TRBJ1-5; 9 positions agree with TRBD1. This CDR3 has 14 amino acids. Germline values: CDR1 SQVTM, CDR2 ANQGSEA. V dropped 5 bases and J dropped 4; count of bases not matched to a gene: 6. DNA of the CDR3: TGCAGCGTTCGTACAGGGGGCACAAATCAGCCCCAGCATTTT. Translated: CSVRTGGTNQPQHF.

This clone was observed a handful of times. The chain has TRBV29-1 and TRBJ2-4, with D tentatively TRBD2 (5 bases). V lost 7 bases and J 8 bases, leaving 21 bases between the germline ends. CDR3 length: 14 residues. In germline, CDR1 is SQVTM, CDR2 ANQGSEA. CDR3 sequence reads: CSAARTGQRDIQYF. The DNA for the CDR3 is TGCAGCGCCGCCCGGACGGGCCAGAGGGACATTCAGTACTTC.

J is TRBJ1-2 and V is TRBV9; D call uncertain. The CDR3 totals 14 residues. CDR1 SGDLS and CDR2 YYNGEE come from the germline V gene. Trimming removed 0 bases from V and 0 bases from J, with 6 bases in between. This CDR3 reads CASSVGSANYGYTF. The CDR3, as DNA: TGTGCCAGCAGCGTAGGTTCGGCTAACTATGGCTACACCTTC. The full variable domain, with the rest looked up from reference TRBV9 and TRBJ1-2, is DSGVTQTPKHLITATGQRVTLRCSPRSGDLSVYWYQQSLDQGLQFLIQYYNGEERAKGNILERFSAQQFPDLHSELNLSSLELGDSALYFCASSVGSANYGYTFGSGTRLTVV.

The V call is TRBV18, the J call TRBJ2-7; D not certain. This CDR3 contains 12 residues. V shed 3 bases and J shed 5 bases, with 8 bases lying between them. Germline CDR1 is KGHSH and CDR2 is LQKENI. The CDR3 here is CASSPDLNEQYF. The CDR3 DNA is TGTGCCAGCTCACCGGACCTGAACGAGCAGTACTTC.

On this clone itself: Possible read error: a much larger clone is one base away. The rearrangement uses TRBV6-5 and TRBJ2-6; unclear D gene. V shed 6 bases and J shed 0 bases, with 3 bases lying between them. The germline CDR1 and CDR2 sequences are MNHEY and SVGAGI. This CDR3 is built from 13 residues. CDR3 amino acids: CASRDSGANVLTF. The CDR3 nucleotides read TGTGCCAGCAGAGACTCTGGGGCCAACGTCCTGACTTTC.

The genes are TRBV6-1 and TRBJ2-7; D not certain. The CDR3 runs to 13 residues. Trimming shortened V by 4 bases and J by 3 bases, and 10 bases separated the two germline ends. Germline assignment: CDR1 MNHNS and CDR2 SASEGT. The CDR3 sequence: CASSVRNVYEQYV. The CDR3 coding sequence is TGTGCCAGCAGTGTGCGGAACGTCTACGAGCAGTACGTC.

The chain employs TRBV25-1 and TRBJ1-2, with a weak D call TRBD1 (5 bases). Trimming removed 6 bases at V and 2 bases at J, with 16 bases between. This CDR3 is 15 amino acids long. Germline CDR1 reads MGHDK; CDR2 reads SYGVNS. CDR3: CASSQTNWGNYGYTF. As DNA, the CDR3 is TGTGCCAGCAGCCAAACCAACTGGGGCAACTATGGCTACACCTTC.

The chain links TRBV7-8 to TRBJ2-1; TRBD2 aligns across 7 bases. Germline V lookup: CDR1 SGHVS, CDR2 FQNEAQ. The CDR3 has 15 residues. V was clipped by 5 bases and J by 3 bases; unmatched bases: 7. The CDR3 region has the DNA TGTGCCAGCAGCGCCCGGGGGGTTCACTACAATGAGCAGTTCTTC. Translating gives CASSARGVHYNEQFF.

This clone was seen a handful of times. The chain combines TRBV11-2 with TRBJ2-5; unclear D gene. Germline-derived CDR1 and CDR2 are SGHAT and FQNNGV. The V end was cut by 3 bases, the J end by 5 bases, with 10 bases between. This CDR3 has 13 amino acids. The CDR3 region has the DNA TGTGCCAGCAGCTTTAGATTATATGAGACCCAGTACTTC. It is translated as CASSFRLYETQYF. Full variable domain (missing parts from reference TRBV11-2 and TRBJ2-5): EAGVAQSPRYKIIEKRQSVAFWCNPISGHATLYWYQQILGQGPKLLIQFQNNGVVDDSQLPKDRFSAERLKGVDSTLKIQPAKLEDSAVYLCASSFRLYETQYFGPGTRLLVL.